This T cell receptor beta chain was sequenced in a study of graft-versus-host responses after intestinal transplantation. Across the study: Each recipient received anti-thymocyte globulin induction, then tacrolimus and steroids for about three years.

Germline CDR1 SGHVT, CDR2 SQSDAQ. Trimming at V came to 3 bases and at J to 2 bases, leaving 4 bases not matched to a gene. The CDR3 runs 14 residues. A note on this clone: Its antigen remains unidentified.

General study points: Graft-donor T cell macrochimerism coincided with high graft-versus-host to host-versus-graft clonal ratios in allografts. Recipient marrow held GvH clones, some first seen in ileum or blood.

Method: immunoSEQ multiplex PCR; TCRdb's copy keeps in-frame clones and lacks some. The sample contains about 70,000 clones, about 94% of which appear only once. The sequence came from a human donor who received an intestinal transplant. The sequencing used unstimulated CD8+ T cells sorted from spleen or lymph node cells, collected before intestinal transplant. The chain joins TRBV7-4 to TRBJ2-7, with 7 nucleotides matching TRBD1. CDR3 DNA sequence: TGTGCCAGCAGCTTGTCCGGGACAGCCTACGAGCAGTACTTC. Protein: CASSLSGTAYEQYF.